This is a list of T cell receptor beta chains from one sample in a study of identical twins. TCRdb reanalysed the 5' RACE reads using MiXCR and keeps one entry per CDR3 protein. In the table there are around 960,000 distinct CDR3 sequences, roughly an eighth of which are singletons. This sample also appeared in a second study, on yellow fever vaccine responses in identical twins.

The sequencing sample was made of PBMCs. The receptors were gathered from a woman under 30 in good health. Each CDR3 is given without its conserved first and last residue.

CDR3 protein: ASSSQATETQY
V gene: TRBV7-9
J gene: TRBJ2-5

CDR3 protein: ASNRSPSGSYDTGELF
V gene: TRBV6-1
J gene: TRBJ2-2

CDR3 protein: ASSPLPKAETQY
V gene: TRBV4-2
J gene: TRBJ2-5

CDR3 protein: ASSSTGNEQY
V gene: TRBV5-4
J gene: TRBJ2-7

CDR3 protein: ATSSGQLAKNIQY
V gene: TRBV15
J gene: TRBJ2-4

CDR3 protein: ASSQAGELF
V gene: TRBV3-1
J gene: TRBJ2-2

CDR3 protein: ASSSSGSPLDEQF
V gene: TRBV7-9
J gene: TRBJ2-1

CDR3 protein: ASGLVQSDTQY
V gene: TRBV12-5
J gene: TRBJ2-3

CDR3 protein: ASSLGRVLIHPYNEQF
V gene: TRBV5-1
J gene: TRBJ2-1

CDR3 protein: ASSQRTELF
V gene: TRBV7-9
J gene: TRBJ2-2

CDR3 protein: ASSSLLDEKLF
V gene: TRBV5-1
J gene: TRBJ1-4

CDR3 protein: ASSSLRTGSNSPLH
V gene: TRBV11-2
J gene: TRBJ1-6

CDR3 protein: ASSLGSRNEQF
V gene: TRBV27
J gene: TRBJ2-1

CDR3 protein: ASSQGTSGETQY
V gene: TRBV4-2
J gene: TRBJ2-5

CDR3 protein: ASSQDQGSSYNEQF
V gene: TRBV3-1
J gene: TRBJ2-1

CDR3 protein: ASSPTRPSTDTQY
V gene: TRBV7-6
J gene: TRBJ2-3